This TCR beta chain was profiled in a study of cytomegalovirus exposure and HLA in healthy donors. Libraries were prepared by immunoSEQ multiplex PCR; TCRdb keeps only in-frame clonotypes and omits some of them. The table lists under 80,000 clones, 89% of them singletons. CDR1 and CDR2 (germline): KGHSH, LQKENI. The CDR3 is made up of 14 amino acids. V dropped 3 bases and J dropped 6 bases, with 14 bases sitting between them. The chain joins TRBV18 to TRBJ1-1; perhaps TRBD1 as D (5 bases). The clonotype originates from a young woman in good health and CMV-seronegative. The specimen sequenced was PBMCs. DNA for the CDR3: TGTGCCAGCTCACCCGAAGGGGCGTCCGCTGAAGCTTTCTTT. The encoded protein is CASSPEGASAEAFF. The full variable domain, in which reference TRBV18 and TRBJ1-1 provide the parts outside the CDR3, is NAGVMQNPRHLVRRRGQEARLRCSPMKGHSHVYWYRQLPEEGLKFMVYLQKENIIDESGMPKERFSAEFPKEGPSILRIQQVVRGDSAAYFCASSPEGASAEAFFGQGTRLTVV.